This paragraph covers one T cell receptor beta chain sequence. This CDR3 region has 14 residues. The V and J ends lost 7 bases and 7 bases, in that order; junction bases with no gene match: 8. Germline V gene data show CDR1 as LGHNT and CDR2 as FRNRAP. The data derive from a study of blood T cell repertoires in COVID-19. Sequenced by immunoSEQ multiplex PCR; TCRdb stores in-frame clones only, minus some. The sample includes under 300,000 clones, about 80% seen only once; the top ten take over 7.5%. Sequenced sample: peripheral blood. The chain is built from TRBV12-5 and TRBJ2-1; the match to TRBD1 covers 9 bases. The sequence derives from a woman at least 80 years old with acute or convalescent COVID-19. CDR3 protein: CASVLTGGRNEQFF. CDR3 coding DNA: TGTGCTAGTGTTTTAACAGGGGGCCGGAATGAGCAGTTCTTC.